Each of the 21 T cell receptor beta chains below was sequenced from the same sample in a study of cytomegalovirus exposure and HLA in healthy donors. Primers: 60 Vbeta forward and 13 Jbeta reverse. Here immunoSEQ multiplex PCR was the method, and the copy in TCRdb shows in-frame clones only, minus some. The sample lists 130,000 or so clones; approximately 70% were seen once. The sequencing sample was made of PBMCs. These TCRs come from a woman in her fifties or sixties in good health and CMV-seronegative.

The chain uses TRBV5-4 and TRBJ1-2; 8 nucleotides agree with TRBD1. The CDR3 contains 13 residues. Germline assignment: CDR1 SGHNT and CDR2 YYREEE (reference sequence). The V gene end was trimmed by 7 bases and the J gene end by 9 bases; junction bases not matched to a gene: 11. Written as DNA, the CDR3 is TGTGCCAGCCGATATACCGGACAGGGTAGCTACACCTTC. Amino acids: CASRYTGQGSYTF.

This clone was observed a few times. The CDR3 protein is CASRWAQGAKNIQYF. CDR3 bases: TGTGCCAGCAGGTGGGCACAGGGCGCCAAAAACATTCAGTACTTC. V gene TRBV2 combines with J gene TRBJ2-4; maybe TRBD1 (6 bases). The germline V gene encodes CDR1 SNHLY and CDR2 FYNNEI. The CDR3 has 15 amino acids. The ends were cut back, 6 bases at V and 1 base at J, with 13 bases in the middle.

This sequence joins TRBV12-5 and TRBJ1-6, with 8 bases that match TRBD1. The CDR3 is made up of 15 amino acids. V lost 1 base, J lost 6 bases, and 2 bases stayed unmatched. Germline CDR1 is LGHNT and CDR2 is FRNRAP. The chain's CDR3 is CASGLAGTGNSPLHF. CDR3 DNA: TGTGCTAGTGGTTTGGCCGGGACAGGTAATTCACCCCTCCACTTT.

The rearrangement uses TRBV19 and TRBJ1-3; 10 nucleotides align to TRBD1. Germline values: CDR1 LNHDA, CDR2 SQIVND (reference sequence). Trimming cost V 5 bases and J 1 base; bases outside gene matches: 8. The CDR3 spans 17 residues. The CDR3 reads CASSLRPGQGSGNTIYF. CDR3 in DNA: TGTGCCAGTAGTCTCCGACCGGGACAGGGGTCTGGAAACACCATATATTTT.

V is TRBV19 and J is TRBJ1-5; D is possibly TRBD1 (5 bases). Trimming pared 1 base from V and 4 bases from J, leaving 11 bases between. Looked up from germline, CDR1 is LNHDA and CDR2 is SQIVND (reference sequence). The CDR3 loop spans 15 amino acids. This CDR3 is CASSIAGGMNQPQHF. In DNA form, the CDR3 reads TGTGCCAGTAGTATAGCGGGGGGTATGAATCAGCCCCAGCATTTT.

The chain couples TRBV5-1 to TRBJ2-6; 7 bases match TRBD1. Trimming cost V 3 bases and J 3 bases; bases outside gene matches: 3. The CDR3 sequence is 15 residues long. The germline V gene has CDR1 SGHRS and CDR2 YFSETQ. This CDR3 is CASSSQGRGANVLTF. CDR3 sequence (DNA): TGCGCCAGCAGCTCACAGGGGCGTGGGGCCAACGTCCTGACTTTC.

The rearrangement links TRBV7-7 to TRBJ2-2; TRBD2 agrees at 8 bases. Unmatched junction bases numbered 3, after V lost 4 bases and J lost 5 bases. The CDR3 is 14 amino acids. Germline V gene sequence: CDR1 SSHAT, CDR2 FNYEAQ (reference sequence). The CDR3 bases are TGTGCCAGCAGCTCGGGACTAGTGACCGGGGAGCTGTTTTTT. This translates into CASSSGLVTGELFF.

The chain uses TRBV28 and TRBJ1-2, with D uncertain. CDR3 length equals 13 residues. The germline gives CDR1 MDHEN, CDR2 SYDVKM. Deletions cut 3 bases from V and 2 bases from J, with 7 bases between. The CDR3 is CASSFNGNYGYTF. In DNA form, the CDR3 reads TGTGCCAGCAGTTTTAACGGGAACTATGGCTACACCTTC.

This clone has more than one count but fewer than ten. The chain joins TRBV5-4 to TRBJ2-3; the D is unclear. Germline V CDR1 and CDR2: SGHNT, YYREEE (reference sequence). V lost 1 base to trimming and J lost 0 bases, with 3 bases between them. This CDR3 is built from 13 residues. CDR3 loop: CASSLTSTDTQYF. The DNA for the CDR3 is TGTGCCAGCAGCTTGACTAGCACAGATACGCAGTATTTT.

The rearrangement links TRBV5-1 to TRBJ1-1, with D possibly TRBD1 on 5 matching bases. The CDR3 is 14 residues long. CDR1 SGHRS and CDR2 YFSETQ come from the germline V gene. With 0 bases removed from V and 1 base from J, the gap between germline ends came to 7 bases. The CDR3 DNA sequence: TGCGCCAGCAGCTTGGAGGGGTCGAACACTGAAGCTTTCTTT. As protein: CASSLEGSNTEAFF.

This clone was observed a few times. The genes are TRBV7-6 and TRBJ2-1; no firm D call. The germline gives CDR1 SGHVS, CDR2 FNYEAQ. Trimming removed 1 base at V and 10 bases at J, with 8 bases between. The CDR3 contains 12 residues. Here the CDR3 reads CASSLVRAEQFF. DNA of the CDR3: TGTGCCAGCAGCTTAGTCCGAGCGGAGCAGTTCTTC.

The chain employs TRBV7-2 and TRBJ2-3; 7 positions agree with TRBD1. The V and J ends lost 5 bases and 9 bases, in that order; junction bases with no gene match: 8. Germline V gene sequence: CDR1 SGHTA, CDR2 FQGNSA. The CDR3 has 13 amino acids. The CDR3 bases are TGTGCCAGCAGCAAGGACAGGCCCGGAACGCAGTATTTT. The encoded protein is CASSKDRPGTQYF.

The rearrangement joins TRBV5-1 to TRBJ2-7; D possibly corresponds to TRBD1 (5 bases). CDR1 is SGHRS, CDR2 YFSETQ, per germline. CDR3 length equals 18 residues. V lost 0 bases and J lost 3, with 22 bases in between. CDR3 nucleotides: TGCGCCAGCAGCTTGGTCCCGGTCGGGCAGGGTGGTGGCTACGAGCAGTACTTC. As protein: CASSLVPVGQGGGYEQYF.

The chain uses TRBV6-5 and TRBJ2-3; TRBD2 matches 8 bases. CDR1 is MNHEY and CDR2 is SVGAGI in the germline V gene. CDR3 size: 16 residues. Losses at the gene ends were 0 bases for V and 1 base for J; bases not matched to a gene: 3. For the CDR3, the DNA is TGTGCCAGCAGTTACTCTTCGCGGGGGGGCACAGATACGCAGTATTTT. Its protein is CASSYSSRGGTDTQYF.

J is TRBJ2-5 and V is TRBV5-4; 14 bases fit TRBD2. The CDR3 is 17 amino acids. J lost 1 base, V lost 4 bases, and 6 bases had no gene match. Germline V gene sequence: CDR1 SGHNT, CDR2 YYREEE (reference sequence). This CDR3 is CASSREGTSGSQETQYF. CDR3 coding DNA: TGTGCCAGCAGCCGAGAAGGGACTAGCGGGAGCCAAGAGACCCAGTACTTC.

The genes are TRBV6-5 and TRBJ2-7; TRBD1 matches at 8 bases. The germline V gene encodes CDR1 MNHEY and CDR2 SVGAGI. V lost 2 bases, J lost 6 bases, and 3 bases stayed unmatched. There are 13 residues in the CDR3. CDR3 coding DNA: TGTGCCAGCAGTTACGGACAGGGTAGCGAGCAGTACTTC. Its protein product is CASSYGQGSEQYF.

This clone was observed once. This chain links TRBV11-1 with TRBJ2-7; the match to TRBD2 covers 14 bases. The V gene end was trimmed by 5 bases and the J gene end by 5 bases; junction bases not matched to a gene: 11. This CDR3 is 17 amino acids long. Germline CDR1 reads SGHAT; CDR2 reads FQDESV (reference sequence). CDR3 DNA sequence: TGTGCCAGCAGCGGGGCCGGGACTAGCGGGAGTTTCAACGAGCAGTACTTC. Translated, it gives CASSGAGTSGSFNEQYF.

This chain links TRBV4-3 with TRBJ1-2; a possible D gene is TRBD1 (5 bases). This CDR3 has 15 amino acids. Between the trimmed V and J ends, which lost 0 bases and 5 bases, there was a span of 13 bases. Germline-derived CDR1 and CDR2 are LGHNA and YSLEER. Here the CDR3 DNA reads TGCGCCAGCAGCCAAGAATTGGACGGGGGGTATGGCTACACCTTC. This codes for CASSQELDGGYGYTF.

The chain recombines TRBV29-1 with TRBJ2-1; the match to TRBD2 covers 15 bases. From germline, CDR1 is SQVTM and CDR2 ANQGSEA. The CDR3 extends over 18 amino acids. With 6 bases clipped from V and 0 bases from J, the junction kept 9 bases outside the gene matches. CDR3 in amino acids: CSVEGLAGGRSSYNEQFF. The DNA of the CDR3 is TGCAGCGTCGAGGGACTAGCGGGAGGCCGAAGCTCCTACAATGAGCAGTTCTTC.

This sequence joins TRBV5-6 and TRBJ2-7; perhaps TRBD2 as D (7 bases). Per germline, CDR1 SGHDT and CDR2 YYEEEE. V gave up 4 bases and J gave up 4 bases, with 18 bases separating them. The CDR3 runs 15 residues. The CDR3 DNA reads as TGTGCCAGCAGCGCTGCGCGGGGGCGCGGATACGAGCAGTACTTC. This translates into CASSAARGRGYEQYF.

This clone has a handful of counts. The genes are TRBV16 and TRBJ2-7, with a weak D call TRBD2 (5 bases). CDR1 and CDR2 from the germline V gene are KGHSY and FQNENV. The CDR3 has 14 amino acids. With 5 bases removed from V and 0 bases from J, the gap between germline ends came to 11 bases. CDR3 coding DNA: TGTGCCAGCAGCAACGGTGGGAGCTCCTACGAGCAGTACTTC. The encoded protein is CASSNGGSSYEQYF.